Below, 21 T cell receptor beta chains from the same sample are listed, as sequenced in a study of cytomegalovirus exposure and HLA in healthy donors. Primers for the PCR totalled 60 Vbeta and 13 Jbeta. Clones were read by immunoSEQ multiplex PCR, and TCRdb kept only the in-frame ones, dropping some. This sample has about 200,000 clones; nearly 80% occur once, and the top ten carry more than 1.5%. Sequencing was carried out using PBMCs. These receptors were collected from a man between 18 and 29 years old in good health and CMV-seronegative.

This chain connects TRBV29-1 to TRBJ1-5; the D is unclear. Germline V gene data show CDR1 as SQVTM and CDR2 as ANQGSEA. The germline V and J ends were trimmed by 6 bases and 4 bases, with 13 bases remaining between them. The CDR3 is 13 residues long. The CDR3 sequence: CSVKDGDNQPQHF. CDR3 in DNA: TGCAGCGTGAAGGACGGGGATAATCAGCCCCAGCATTTT.

The CDR3 reads CASSLEDSETQYF. CDR3 nucleotide sequence: TGTGCCAGCAGCTTGGAGGACTCAGAGACCCAGTACTTC. V usage is TRBV5-4 and J usage is TRBJ2-5; TRBD2 is a possible D gene (5 bases). CDR3 length equals 13 residues. CDR1 and CDR2 (germline): SGHNT, YYREEE (reference sequence). Trimming pared 0 bases from V and 4 bases from J, leaving 7 bases between.

V usage is TRBV11-3 and J usage is TRBJ2-5, with 10 bases matching TRBD1. The end of the DNA aligns better with TRBJ2-7, so the J call may be wrong. The CDR3 is 16 amino acids. The V gene's germline CDR1 is SGHNT and CDR2 YENEEA. The CDR3 bases are TGTGCCAGCAGCCAAAGTAGGGACAGGGGCCCCTACGAGCAGTACTTC. Protein sequence: CASSQSRDRGPYEQYF.

V usage is TRBV13 and J usage is TRBJ2-3; D ambiguous. Germline CDR1 PRHDT, CDR2 FYEKMQ (reference sequence). Trimming shortened V by 5 bases and J by 4 bases, and 4 bases separated the two germline ends. The CDR3 runs 11 residues. This CDR3 reads CASSSPDTQYF. The CDR3 DNA reads as TGTGCCAGCAGCAGCCCAGATACGCAGTATTTT.

This chain joins TRBV6-6 and TRBJ2-1; 9 bases fit TRBD2. V lost 2 bases and J lost 2; bases outside the gene matches: 4. Germline V CDR1 and CDR2: MNHNY, SVGAGI (reference sequence). The CDR3 covers 16 residues. The CDR3 DNA reads as TGTGCCAGCAGTTACAAGTCTAGCGGGGCCTACAATGAGCAGTTCTTC. Translation: CASSYKSSGAYNEQFF.

The chain uses TRBV19 and TRBJ1-2; D gene uncertain. CDR3 length: 11 amino acids. V was shortened by 3 bases and J by 7 bases, with 6 bases between the two germline ends. Germline values: CDR1 LNHDA, CDR2 SQIVND (reference sequence). CDR3 region: CASSISGGYTF. The CDR3 coding sequence is TGTGCCAGTAGTATCTCGGGTGGCTACACCTTC.

This clone was counted a few times. The rearrangement links TRBV25-1 to TRBJ2-5; the match to TRBD2 covers 7 bases. This CDR3 contains 15 residues. V shed 5 bases, J shed 5 bases, and the junction held 11 bases outside the gene matches. Germline V gives CDR1 MGHDK, CDR2 SYGVNS. CDR3 DNA: TGTGCCAGCAGTTGGACGGGGGGAGGTATGGAGACCCAGTACTTC. Its translation: CASSWTGGGMETQYF.

This clone occurred once. CDR3 nucleotide sequence: TGTGCCAGTAGTATGGGCTGGGGCAGGGGGACCCAGTACTTC. Protein: CASSMGWGRGTQYF. The chain combines TRBV19 with TRBJ2-5; D perhaps matches TRBD1 (6 bases). This CDR3 has 14 amino acids. V shed 3 bases and J shed 7 bases, with 15 bases lying between them. Germline CDR1 reads LNHDA; CDR2 reads SQIVND (reference sequence). Filled out from reference TRBV19 and TRBJ2-5, the complete variable domain reads DGGITQSPKYLFRKEGQNVTLSCEQNLNHDAMYWYRQDPGQGLRLIYYSQIVNDFQKGDIAEGYSVSREKKESFPLTVTSAQKNPTAFYLCASSMGWGRGTQYFGPGTRLLVL.

Of note for this clone: Mismatch with germline at one junction end may stem from a read error. Other DNA sequences from this sample encode an identical CDR3 as well. The chain uses TRBV29-1 and TRBJ1-4, with a weak D call TRBD1 (5 bases). Germline CDR1 and CDR2: SQVTM and ANQGSEA. This CDR3 is 15 amino acids long. The CDR3 is CSVDRLGGRDEKLFF. As DNA, the CDR3 is TGCAGCGTTGATCGTTTGGGGGGACGGGATGAAAAGCTGTTTTTT.

The J gene is TRBJ2-2, the V gene TRBV7-9, with a weak D call TRBD1 (5 bases). This CDR3 is built from 15 residues. Trimming stripped 5 bases from V and 6 bases from J, with 16 bases between. Per the germline V gene, CDR1 is SEHNR and CDR2 is FQNEAQ (reference sequence). The CDR3 DNA reads TGTGCCAGCAGCCCCTTAGTACAGGTCCCCGGGGAGCTGTTTTTT. As protein: CASSPLVQVPGELFF.

This chain connects TRBV28 to TRBJ2-7; 10 nucleotides line up with TRBD1. The CDR3 has 16 amino acids. The germline gives CDR1 MDHEN, CDR2 SYDVKM. With 4 bases clipped from V and 7 bases from J, the junction kept 13 bases outside the gene matches. CDR3 protein: CASSSPRTGGMGEQYF. CDR3 nucleotide sequence: TGTGCCAGCAGTTCGCCAAGGACAGGGGGAATGGGTGAGCAGTACTTC.

The CDR3 here is CATSREAGRNSPLHF. The CDR3 coding sequence is TGTGCCACCAGCAGAGAGGCAGGCAGGAATTCACCCCTCCACTTT. J is TRBJ1-6 and V is TRBV15; D unresolved. Trimming removed 0 bases at V and 7 bases at J, with 10 bases between. From germline, CDR1 is LNHNV and CDR2 YYDKDF (reference sequence). CDR3 length equals 15 residues.

The chain has TRBV7-2 and TRBJ1-1; 8 bases fit TRBD1. Germline V gives CDR1 SGHTA, CDR2 FQGNSA. This CDR3 comprises 13 residues. V was pared by 0 bases and J by 8 bases, with 2 bases of the junction left unmatched. CDR3 loop: CASSLAGDREAFF. CDR3 sequence (DNA): TGTGCCAGCAGCTTAGCGGGGGACAGGGAAGCTTTCTTT.

V and J are TRBV30 and TRBJ1-3; the D is unclear. The germline gives CDR1 GTSNPN, CDR2 SVGIG (reference sequence). Between the trimmed V and J ends, which lost 6 bases and 0 bases, there was a span of 12 bases. The CDR3 consists of 14 residues. CDR3 coding DNA: TGTGCCTGCCCGACACCAGACTCTGGAAACACCATATATTTT. It is translated as CACPTPDSGNTIYF.

The rearrangement uses TRBV9 and TRBJ2-3; D is possibly TRBD2 (6 bases). The germline V gene has CDR1 SGDLS and CDR2 YYNGEE. V was cut by 0 bases and J by 5 bases, with 19 bases left in between. The CDR3 is made up of 17 amino acids. The CDR3 DNA reads as TGTGCCAGCAGCGTAGCTACGGGGCGGGGCGAGCTAGATACGCAGTATTTT. As protein: CASSVATGRGELDTQYF.

The V and J genes are TRBV4-2 and TRBJ2-1; maybe TRBD2 (5 bases). Trimming removed 4 bases at V and 8 bases at J, with 18 bases between. This CDR3 region has 15 residues. Per germline, CDR1 LGHNA and CDR2 YNFKEQ. CDR3 in DNA: TGTGCCAGCAGCCTCACTGATAATAGCGCGGATGAGCAGTTCTTC. Its translation: CASSLTDNSADEQFF.

The chain joins TRBV7-2 to TRBJ2-5, with TRBD1 identical over 9 bases. Germline CDR1 is SGHTA and CDR2 is FQGNSA. The CDR3 is 15 amino acids. V shed 1 base and J 5 bases; nucleotides not matched to a gene: 5. The CDR3 DNA follows: TGTGCCAGCAGCTTAGGGGGACAGGGAGGGGAGACCCAGTACTTC. Protein: CASSLGGQGGETQYF.

This chain joins TRBV9 and TRBJ2-7, with 9 nucleotides matching TRBD2. V was clipped by 4 bases and J by 2 bases; unmatched bases: 13. The CDR3 has 17 amino acids. Germline V gene lookup returns CDR1 SGDLS and CDR2 YYNGEE. The CDR3 sequence is CASSPLRSGGLTYEQYF. CDR3 bases: TGTGCCAGCAGCCCCCTCCGTAGCGGGGGCCTCACCTACGAGCAGTACTTC.

The rearrangement uses TRBV30 and TRBJ1-3; D is unclear. CDR1 and CDR2 (germline): GTSNPN, SVGIG (reference sequence). This CDR3 has 12 residues. V shed 7 bases and J shed 1 base, with 8 bases lying between them. CDR3 nucleotide sequence: TGTGCCTCCGGGAGGTCTGGAAACACCATATATTTT. Its translation is CASGRSGNTIYF.

The chain is built from TRBV28 and TRBJ2-3; 8 nucleotides agree with TRBD1. The CDR3 spans 17 residues. Germline V gene sequence: CDR1 MDHEN, CDR2 SYDVKM. With 4 bases clipped from V and 2 bases from J, the junction kept 11 bases outside the gene matches. CDR3 bases: TGTGCCAGCAGTTCCCCCGCCGACAGGGGCTACACAGATACGCAGTATTTT. Protein product: CASSSPADRGYTDTQYF.

This clone was seen more than once but under ten times. The chain combines TRBV28 with TRBJ1-6; 9 bases match TRBD1. CDR3 length: 15 residues. J gave up 7 bases and V 3 bases, and 4 bases lay outside the gene matches. Germline lookup yields CDR1 MDHEN and CDR2 SYDVKM. CDR3 in amino acids: CASSFRDRENSPLHF. The CDR3 coding sequence is TGTGCCAGCAGTTTTCGGGACAGGGAGAATTCACCCCTCCACTTT.